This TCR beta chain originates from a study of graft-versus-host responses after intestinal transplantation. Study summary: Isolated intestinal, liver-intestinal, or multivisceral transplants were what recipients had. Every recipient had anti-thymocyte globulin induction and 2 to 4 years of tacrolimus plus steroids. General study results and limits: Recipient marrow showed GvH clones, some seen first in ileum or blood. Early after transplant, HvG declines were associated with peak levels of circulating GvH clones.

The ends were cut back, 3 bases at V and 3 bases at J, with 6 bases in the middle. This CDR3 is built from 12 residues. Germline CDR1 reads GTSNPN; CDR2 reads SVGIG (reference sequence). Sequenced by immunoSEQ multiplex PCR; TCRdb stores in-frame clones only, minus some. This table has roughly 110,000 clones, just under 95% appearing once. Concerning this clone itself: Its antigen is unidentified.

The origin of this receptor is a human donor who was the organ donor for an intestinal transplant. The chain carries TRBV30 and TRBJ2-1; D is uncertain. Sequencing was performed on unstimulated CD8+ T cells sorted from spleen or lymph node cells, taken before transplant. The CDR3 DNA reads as TGTGCCTGGAGAGCTAACTACAATGAGCAGTTCTTC. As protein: CAWRANYNEQFF.